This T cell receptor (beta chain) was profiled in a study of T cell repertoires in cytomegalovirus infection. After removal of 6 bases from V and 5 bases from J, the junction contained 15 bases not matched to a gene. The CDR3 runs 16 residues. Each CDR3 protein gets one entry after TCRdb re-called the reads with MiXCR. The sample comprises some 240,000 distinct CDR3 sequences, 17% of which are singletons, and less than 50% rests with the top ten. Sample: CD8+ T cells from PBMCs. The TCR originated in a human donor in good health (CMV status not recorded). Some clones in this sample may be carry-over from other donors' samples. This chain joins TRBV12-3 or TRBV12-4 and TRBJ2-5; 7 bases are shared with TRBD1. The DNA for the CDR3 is TGTGCCAGCAGACGACAGGGAGCCAAGCCGTCGGAGACCCAGTACTTC. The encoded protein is CASRRQGAKPSETQYF.